This T cell receptor (beta chain) was captured by sequencing in a study of vaccination and CD4 T cells after COVID-19. Study as a whole: Recovered-phase convalescent patients showed SARS-CoV-2 positivity by nasal swab PCR; 8 or 9 were mild, one severe. Overlapping spike peptides of SARS-CoV-2, HCoV-NL63, HCoV-OC43 and HCoV-229E stimulated the cells.

Time point reported: late sampling 161 to 241 days after vaccination in a few convalescent patients. Treatment described: approximately nine-day PBMC culture with coronavirus spike peptide pools or control peptides (ViraFEST assay). Oncomine TCR Beta short-read sequencing was applied to DNA from cultured CD4+ T cells. TCRdb itself ran the PCR reads through MiXCR, one entry per CDR3 protein. The repertoire holds around 16,000 distinct CDR3 sequences, with around 47% as singletons. A remark on this clonotype: Its matching antigen is unknown.

Trimming pared 5 bases from V and 2 bases from J, leaving 6 bases between. Germline loops: CDR1 SGHTA, CDR2 FQGNSA. The CDR3 length is 12 residues. The clonotype originates from a human donor who had recovered from COVID-19. The V call is TRBV7-2, the J call TRBJ1-2; TRBD1 might be the D (5 bases). The sample in question was CD4+ T cells from blood, cultured in vitro, obtained about 7 months after SARS-CoV-2 vaccination. CDR3 protein: CASSPGNYGYTF. CDR3 sequence (DNA): TGTGCCAGCAGCCCAGGGAACTATGGCTACACCTTC.